A single sample is the source of the 12 T cell receptor beta chains below, sequenced in a study of follicular helper T cells after annual influenza vaccination. Clones were read by immunoSEQ multiplex PCR, and TCRdb kept only the in-frame ones, dropping some. Of thousands of clones in the sample, roughly 80% were seen once. The time point denotes: 2014-2015 season, 7 days after vaccination. The sample consisted of CXCR5+ CD38- circulating T follicular helper cells from blood, taken 7 days after influenza vaccination. Subset specified: circulating Tfh, non-naive CD4+CXCR5+PD-1+ (ICOS+CD38+ or ICOS-CD38-). Every receptor here comes from an adult who received the influenza vaccine.

The J gene is TRBJ2-1, the V gene TRBV2; D is ambiguous. CDR3 length equals 12 residues. The V and J ends lost 4 bases and 5 bases respectively, with 6 bases between them. CDR1 is SNHLY and CDR2 is FYNNEI in the germline V gene. The CDR3 sequence is CASSGDNNEQFF. The CDR3 nucleotides read TGTGCCAGCAGTGGAGATAACAATGAGCAGTTCTTC.

V and J are TRBV28 and TRBJ1-5, with 7 bases lining up with TRBD1. With 6 bases clipped from V and 3 bases from J, the junction kept 5 bases outside the gene matches. The CDR3 runs to 14 residues. CDR1 and CDR2 from the germline V gene are MDHEN and SYDVKM. The DNA for the CDR3 is TGTGCCAGCAGCCCGACAGGGAACAATCAGCCCCAGCATTTT. Encoded protein: CASSPTGNNQPQHF.

This rearrangement joins TRBV19 to TRBJ2-7; 8 nucleotides agree with TRBD1. The CDR3 covers 14 residues. Per germline, CDR1 LNHDA and CDR2 SQIVND (reference sequence). The V gene end was trimmed by 5 bases and the J gene end by 0 bases; junction bases not matched to a gene: 3. DNA for the CDR3: TGTGCCAGTAGTCGGGACAGGAGCTCCTACGAGCAGTACTTC. Encoded protein: CASSRDRSSYEQYF.

The chain couples TRBV2 to TRBJ1-5; perhaps TRBD1 as D (6 bases). Germline assignment: CDR1 SNHLY and CDR2 FYNNEI. There are 15 residues in the CDR3. The ends were cut back, 6 bases at V and 0 bases at J, with 12 bases in the middle. As DNA, the CDR3 is TGTGCCAGCAGCGAGGGGGTTGGTAGCAATCAGCCCCAGCATTTT. This translates into CASSEGVGSNQPQHF. The full variable domain, with the rest looked up from reference TRBV2 and TRBJ1-5, is EPEVTQTPSHQVTQMGQEVILRCVPISNHLYFYWYRQILGQKVEFLVSFYNNEISEKSEIFDDQFSVERPDGSNFTLKIRSTKLEDSAMYFCASSEGVGSNQPQHFGDGTRLSIL.

CDR3 amino acids: CASSTTDDTQYF. The DNA of the CDR3 is TGTGCCAGCAGCACCACGGATGACACGCAGTATTTT. This chain joins TRBV6-6 and TRBJ2-3; D unresolved. Germline V lookup: CDR1 MNHNY, CDR2 SVGAGI (reference sequence). CDR3 size: 12 residues. The V end lost 6 bases, the J end lost 9 bases, and 13 bases lay between the germline ends.

The gene calls are TRBV6-1 and TRBJ1-1, with D maybe TRBD1 (5 bases). Trimming removed 2 bases at V and 0 bases at J, with 10 bases between. This CDR3 has 15 residues. CDR1 and CDR2 from the germline V gene are MNHNS and SASEGT. The CDR3, as DNA: TGTGCCAGCAGTGAAAATCCAGGGATGAACACTGAAGCTTTCTTT. It encodes CASSENPGMNTEAFF.

The chain carries TRBV30 and TRBJ1-2, with 8 bases matching TRBD1. Germline-derived CDR1 and CDR2 are GTSNPN and SVGIG (reference sequence). This CDR3 is 11 amino acids long. V lost 5 bases and J lost 8; bases outside the gene matches: 4. CDR3 DNA: TGTGCCTGGGACAGGGGAAGCGGCTACACCTTC. Translating gives CAWDRGSGYTF.

The chain uses TRBV7-2 and TRBJ2-3; maybe TRBD2 (5 bases). Looked up from germline, CDR1 is SGHTA and CDR2 is FQGNSA. The V and J ends lost 1 base and 9 bases respectively, with 11 bases between them. This CDR3 is built from 13 residues. CDR3 DNA: TGTGCCAGCAGCTTAGGGGCTAGCCCCACGCAGTATTTT. This translates into CASSLGASPTQYF.

This clone was detected only a few times. CDR3 coding DNA: TGTGCCAGCAGCTTATACGGGGGCTATTACGAGCAGTACTTC. Protein sequence: CASSLYGGYYEQYF. This sequence joins TRBV7-9 and TRBJ2-7; D possibly uses TRBD1 or TRBD2 (6 bases each). In germline, CDR1 is SEHNR, CDR2 FQNEAQ (reference sequence). CDR3 size: 14 residues. Trimming cost V 2 bases and J 4 bases, with 12 bases left between them. Full variable domain (remainder filled in from reference TRBV7-9 and TRBJ2-7): DTGVSQNPRHKITKRGQNVTFRCDPISEHNRLYWYRQTLGQGPEFLTYFQNEAQLEKSRLLSDRFSAERPKGSFSTLEIQRTEQGDSAMYLCASSLYGGYYEQYFGPGTRLTVT.

The rearrangement links TRBV6-5 to TRBJ1-2; TRBD1 is a possible D gene (5 bases). Germline-derived CDR1 and CDR2 are MNHEY and SVGAGI. Trimming shortened V by 8 bases and J by 4 bases, and 17 bases separated the two germline ends. The CDR3 contains 14 residues. CDR3 sequence: CASSNSRDGYGYTF. The CDR3 bases are TGTGCCAGCTCAAACTCAAGGGACGGCTATGGCTACACCTTC.

This rearrangement joins TRBV10-2 to TRBJ2-3, with unresolved D. CDR3 length equals 14 residues. The V gene's germline CDR1 is WSHSY and CDR2 SAAADI. The germline V and J ends were trimmed by 8 bases and 0 bases, with 12 bases remaining between them. CDR3 sequence: CASRVTLSTDTQYF. In DNA form, the CDR3 reads TGCGCCAGCCGGGTGACCCTTAGCACAGATACGCAGTATTTT.

This sequence joins TRBV6-1 and TRBJ1-5, with D unresolved. V was trimmed by 7 bases and J by 10 bases, leaving 14 bases between them. Germline values: CDR1 MNHNS, CDR2 SASEGT. CDR3 length: 12 residues. CDR3 in amino acids: CASTLGASPQHF. Here the CDR3 DNA reads TGTGCCAGCACCCTAGGAGCCTCACCCCAGCATTTT.